The T cell receptor beta chain under discussion was sequenced for a study of blood T cell repertoires in COVID-19. Whole-study context: The analysed material was cDNA or gDNA that came from T cells, B-cell-depleted T cells, or PBMCs.

In the source study's methods: Estimation of nucleated cell counts relied on the amplification of reference gene primers. Sequencing used immunoSEQ multiplex PCR; TCRdb keeps in-frame clones, though not all of them. That table furnishes V, J and clone size, whereas the DNA furnished D and trimming. This table has around 40,000 clones, 80% to 90% appearing once. Trimming left V 3 bases short and J 4 bases short, with 9 bases between. CDR1 is SGHNT and CDR2 is YENEEA in the germline V gene. CDR3 length: 13 residues. The receptor comes from a man between 35 and 55 years old with COVID-19, enrolled during active disease. V usage is TRBV11-3 and J usage is TRBJ1-1; weak D call: TRBD1 (5 bases). The sample taken for sequencing was peripheral blood. CDR3 region: CASSFQGGTEAFF. As DNA, the CDR3 is TGTGCCAGCAGCTTCCAGGGCGGCACTGAAGCTTTCTTT.